The rows below give T cell receptor beta chains drawn from one sample of a study of response to subunit inactivated influenza vaccine. TCRdb itself ran the RT-PCR reads through MiXCR, one entry per CDR3 protein. The sample has about 540,000 distinct CDR3 sequences, approximately 20% seen once; the top ten hold 2.5% to 3%. These sequences were also reported in another study, on T cells expressing NK-cell markers.

The material sequenced was CD4+ T cells sorted from PBMCs, taken 12 days after vaccination. The receptors were gathered from a man between 45 and 60 years old who received an inactivated influenza vaccine. Each CDR3 is given with its conserved first and last residue. A clone size is listed for some rows: how often the clone was seen (once, few, many), or a class if it is expanded.

>few|TRBJ2-2|16|TRBV6-2/TRBV6-3
CASSYPSGANTGELFF
>many|TRBJ2-1|13|TRBV7-9
CASSSGLADEQFF
>NA|TRBJ2-7|12|TRBV20-1
CSAGDYTLRQYF
>NA|TRBJ2-3|15|TRBV12-3/TRBV12-4
CASSFGQGSWDTQYF
>NA|TRBJ1-1|15|TRBV3-1
CASSQDSGKNTEAFF
>NA|TRBJ2-7|15|TRBV9
CASSPTGQGRYEQYF
>NA|TRBJ2-7|15|TRBV6-5
CASSYHGTGKYEQYF
>many|TRBJ2-7|13|TRBV28
CASSAGFGYEQYF
>NA|TRBJ2-1|14|TRBV5-1
CASSLGSIGPGQFF
>NA|TRBJ1-2|15|TRBV4-3
CASSQDIRGAHGYTF
>few|TRBJ2-5|14|TRBV5-1
CASSLSQIQETQYF
>NA|TRBJ2-7|13|TRBV3-1
CASRDRGAYEQYF
>few|TRBJ2-3|13|TRBV18
CASSPGPLNQQYF
>NA|TRBJ2-1|16|TRBV28
CASSSPSGRVYNEQFF
>NA|TRBJ2-1|13|TRBV4-2
CASSQGQVNEQFF
>NA|TRBJ1-1|15|TRBV7-2
CASSLVRGAGTEAFF
>NA|TRBJ2-4|14|TRBV7-2
CASSPIRLADIQYF
>few|TRBJ2-7|17|TRBV6-2/TRBV6-3
CASSYPTQGEVVYEQYF
>NA|TRBJ2-2|14|TRBV28
CASSFLFMAGELFF
>many|TRBJ2-5|8|TRBV29-1
CSVETQYF
>NA|TRBJ2-3|18|TRBV11-2
CASSSRGDTIRSTDTQYF
>NA|TRBJ2-5|13|TRBV24-1
CATGDGVGETQYF